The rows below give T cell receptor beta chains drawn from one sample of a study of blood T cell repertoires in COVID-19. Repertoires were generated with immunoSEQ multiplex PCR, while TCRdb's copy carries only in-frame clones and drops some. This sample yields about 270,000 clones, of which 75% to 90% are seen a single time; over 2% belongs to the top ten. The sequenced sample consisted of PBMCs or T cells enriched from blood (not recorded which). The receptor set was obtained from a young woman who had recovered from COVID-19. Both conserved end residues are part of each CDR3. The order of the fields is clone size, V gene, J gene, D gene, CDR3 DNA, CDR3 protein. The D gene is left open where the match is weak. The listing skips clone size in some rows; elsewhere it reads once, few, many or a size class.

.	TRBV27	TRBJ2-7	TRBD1	TGTGCCAGCAGCCAACAGGGGGGCGAGCAGTACTTC	CASSQQGGEQYF
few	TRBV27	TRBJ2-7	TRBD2	TGTGCCAGCAGTCCGGTGGGACTAGCGGGCGGCGACGAGCAGTACTTC	CASSPVGLAGGDEQYF
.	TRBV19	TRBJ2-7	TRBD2	TGTGCCAGTAGTCCCCGGGGTAGCGGGGGGGCCTACGAGCAGTACTTC	CASSPRGSGGAYEQYF
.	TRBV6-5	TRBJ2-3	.	TGTGCCGTGGAGTCAGGGGGCGGGGGAGATACGCAGTATTTT	CAVESGGGGDTQYF
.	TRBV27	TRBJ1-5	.	TGTGCCAGCAGTCACAGGAACGATCAGCCCCAGCATTTT	CASSHRNDQPQHF
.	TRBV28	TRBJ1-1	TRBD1	TGTGCCAGCAGTCCCCTGGGACAGGGATACGCCGGAGATGAAGCTTTCTTT	CASSPLGQGYAGDEAFF
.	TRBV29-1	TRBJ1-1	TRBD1	TGCAGCGCTTCCACAGGGGCCGGATTAACTGAAGCTTTCTTT	CSASTGAGLTEAFF
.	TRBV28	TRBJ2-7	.	TGTGCCAGCAGAAAAGCAGGGGATTACGAGCAGTACTTC	CASRKAGDYEQYF
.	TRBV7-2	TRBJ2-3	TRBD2	TGTGCCAGCAGCTCCGGGACTAGCGCCGATACGCAGTATTTT	CASSSGTSADTQYF
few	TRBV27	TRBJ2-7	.	TGTGCCAGCAGTCCTGGGCGACTAGTGGGAGAGCAGTACTTC	CASSPGRLVGEQYF
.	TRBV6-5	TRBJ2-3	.	TGTGCCAGCACCCCATGGGCAGACACAGATACGCAGTATTTT	CASTPWADTDTQYF
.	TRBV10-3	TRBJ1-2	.	TGTGCCATCAGTGAGTCGCCCCGGGATTCATCTCTCTATGGCTACACCTTC	CAISESPRDSSLYGYTF
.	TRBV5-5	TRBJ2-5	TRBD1	TGTGCCAGCAGCTATTCGGACAGGGGCTACCAAGAGACCCAGTACTTC	CASSYSDRGYQETQYF
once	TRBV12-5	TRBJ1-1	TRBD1	TGTGCTAGTGGTTTGGAGCCGACAGGGGGCACTGAAGCTTTCTTT	CASGLEPTGGTEAFF
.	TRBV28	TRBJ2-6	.	TGTGCCAGCATTGACCTTGAGACAAACTCTGGGGCCAACGTCCTGACTTTC	CASIDLETNSGANVLTF
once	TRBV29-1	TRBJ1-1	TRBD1	TGCAGCGTTGGGGTGACAGGGGAGTTCGCAGCTTTCTTT	CSVGVTGEFAAFF
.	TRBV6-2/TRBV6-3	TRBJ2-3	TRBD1	TGTGCCAGCAGTTACGTGCAGGGGGCGCCCAAGAGCACAGATACGCAGTATTTT	CASSYVQGAPKSTDTQYF
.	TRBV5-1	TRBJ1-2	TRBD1	TGCGCCAGCAGAGGAGTACAGGGGGGAAACTATGGCTACACCTTC	CASRGVQGGNYGYTF